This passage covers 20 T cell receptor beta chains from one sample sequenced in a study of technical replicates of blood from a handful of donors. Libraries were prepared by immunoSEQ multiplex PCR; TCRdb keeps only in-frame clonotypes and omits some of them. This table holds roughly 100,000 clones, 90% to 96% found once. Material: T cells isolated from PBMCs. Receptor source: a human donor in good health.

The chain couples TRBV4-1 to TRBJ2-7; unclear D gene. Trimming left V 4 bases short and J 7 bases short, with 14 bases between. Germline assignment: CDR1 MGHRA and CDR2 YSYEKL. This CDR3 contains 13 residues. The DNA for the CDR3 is TGCGCCAGCAGCCGATCTCCGGTAGAAGAGCAGTACTTC. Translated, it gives CASSRSPVEEQYF.

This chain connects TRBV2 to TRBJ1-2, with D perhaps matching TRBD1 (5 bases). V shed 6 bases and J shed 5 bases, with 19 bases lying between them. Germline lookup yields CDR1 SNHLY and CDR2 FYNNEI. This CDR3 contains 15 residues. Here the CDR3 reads CASRLPGLTLYGYTF. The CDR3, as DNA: TGTGCCAGCAGGTTGCCGGGACTGACTCTTTATGGCTACACCTTC.

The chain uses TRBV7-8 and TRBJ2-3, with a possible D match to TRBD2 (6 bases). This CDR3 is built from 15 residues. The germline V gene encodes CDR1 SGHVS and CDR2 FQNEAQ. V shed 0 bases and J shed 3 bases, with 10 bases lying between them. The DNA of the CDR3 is TGTGCCAGCAGCTTAGCGATGGGGGGTACAGATACGCAGTATTTT. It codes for CASSLAMGGTDTQYF.

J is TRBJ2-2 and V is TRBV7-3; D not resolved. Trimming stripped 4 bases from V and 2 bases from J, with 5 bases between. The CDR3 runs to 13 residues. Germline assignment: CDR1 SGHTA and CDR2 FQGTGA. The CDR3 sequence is CASSSLNTGELFF. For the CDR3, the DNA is TGTGCCAGCAGCTCGCTAAACACCGGGGAGCTGTTTTTT.

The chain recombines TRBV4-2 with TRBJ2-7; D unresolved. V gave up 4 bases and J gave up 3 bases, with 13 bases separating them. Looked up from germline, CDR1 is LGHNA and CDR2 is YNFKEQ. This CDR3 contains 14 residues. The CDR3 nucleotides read TGTGCCAGCAGCCTTTCCCTGAGCGACTACGAGCAGTACTTC. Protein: CASSLSLSDYEQYF.

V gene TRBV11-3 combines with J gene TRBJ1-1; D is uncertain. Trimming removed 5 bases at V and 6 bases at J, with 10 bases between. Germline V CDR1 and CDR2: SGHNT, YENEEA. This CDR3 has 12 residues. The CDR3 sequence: CASSQRVSEAFF. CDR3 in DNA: TGTGCCAGCAGCCAGAGGGTGTCTGAAGCTTTCTTT.

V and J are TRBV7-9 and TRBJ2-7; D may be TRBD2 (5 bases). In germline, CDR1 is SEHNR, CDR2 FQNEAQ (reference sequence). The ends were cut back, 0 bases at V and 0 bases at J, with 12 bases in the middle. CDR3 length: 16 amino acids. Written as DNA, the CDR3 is TGTGCCAGCAGCTTAGCGCTAGGACTTGGCTCCTACGAGCAGTACTTC. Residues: CASSLALGLGSYEQYF. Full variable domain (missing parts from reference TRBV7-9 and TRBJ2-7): DTGVSQNPRHKITKRGQNVTFRCDPISEHNRLYWYRQTLGQGPEFLTYFQNEAQLEKSRLLSDRFSAERPKGSFSTLEIQRTEQGDSAMYLCASSLALGLGSYEQYFGPGTRLTVT.

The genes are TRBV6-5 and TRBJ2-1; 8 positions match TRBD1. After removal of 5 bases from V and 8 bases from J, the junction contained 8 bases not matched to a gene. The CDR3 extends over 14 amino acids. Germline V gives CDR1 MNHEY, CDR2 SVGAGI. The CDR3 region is CASSRQGIGDEQFF. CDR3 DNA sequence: TGTGCCAGCAGTCGACAGGGGATAGGAGATGAGCAGTTCTTC.

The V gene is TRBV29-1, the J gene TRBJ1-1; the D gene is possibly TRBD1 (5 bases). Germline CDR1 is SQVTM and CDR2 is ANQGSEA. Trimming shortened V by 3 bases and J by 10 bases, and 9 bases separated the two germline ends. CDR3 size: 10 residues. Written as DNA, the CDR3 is TGCAGCGTTGACCTCCAGGGAGCTTTCTTT. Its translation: CSVDLQGAFF. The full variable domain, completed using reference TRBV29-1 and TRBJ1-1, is SAVISQKPSRDICQRGTSLTIQCQVDSQVTMMFWYRQQPGQSLTLIATANQGSEATYESGFVIDKFPISRPNLTFSTLTVSNMSPEDSSIYLCSVDLQGAFFGQGTRLTVV.

The CDR3 DNA reads as TGTGCCAGCAGCACCGGGACAGGTCTCTACGAGCAGTACTTC. The encoded protein is CASSTGTGLYEQYF. The rearrangement joins TRBV27 to TRBJ2-7; TRBD1 aligns across 8 bases. CDR3 length: 14 residues. Germline trimming cut 6 bases from V and 3 bases from J; bases unmatched to any gene: 7. Per germline, CDR1 MNHEY and CDR2 SMNVEV (reference sequence).

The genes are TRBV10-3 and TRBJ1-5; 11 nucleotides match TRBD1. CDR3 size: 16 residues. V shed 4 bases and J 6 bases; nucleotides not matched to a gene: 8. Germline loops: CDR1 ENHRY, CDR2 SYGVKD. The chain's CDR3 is CAISARDRGSSQPQHF. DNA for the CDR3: TGTGCCATCAGTGCCAGGGACAGGGGGTCCAGTCAGCCCCAGCATTTT.

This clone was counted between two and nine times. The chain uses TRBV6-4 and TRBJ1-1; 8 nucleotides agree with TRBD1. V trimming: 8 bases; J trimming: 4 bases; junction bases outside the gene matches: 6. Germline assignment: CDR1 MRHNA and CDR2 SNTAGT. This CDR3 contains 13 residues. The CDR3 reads CASRDRRGTEAFF. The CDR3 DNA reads TGTGCCAGCCGGGACAGGAGGGGCACTGAAGCTTTCTTT.

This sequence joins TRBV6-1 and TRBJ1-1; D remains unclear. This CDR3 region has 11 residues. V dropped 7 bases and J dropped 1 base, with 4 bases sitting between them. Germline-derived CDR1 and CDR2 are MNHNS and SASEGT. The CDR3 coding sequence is TGTGCCAGCAACTGGAACACTGAAGCTTTCTTT. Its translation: CASNWNTEAFF.

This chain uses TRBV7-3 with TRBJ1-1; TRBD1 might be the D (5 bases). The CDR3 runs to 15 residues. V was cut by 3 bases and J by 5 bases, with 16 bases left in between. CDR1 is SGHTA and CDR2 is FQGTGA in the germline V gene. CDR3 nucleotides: TGTGCCAGCAGCTTGCGGGGGGGAAGTTTGACTGAAGCTTTCTTT. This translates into CASSLRGGSLTEAFF. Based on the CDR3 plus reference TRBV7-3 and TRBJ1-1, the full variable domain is GAGVSQTPSNKVTEKGKYVELRCDPISGHTALYWYRQSLGQGPEFLIYFQGTGAADDSGLPNDRFFAVRPEGSVSTLKIQRTERGDSAVYLCASSLRGGSLTEAFFGQGTRLTVV.

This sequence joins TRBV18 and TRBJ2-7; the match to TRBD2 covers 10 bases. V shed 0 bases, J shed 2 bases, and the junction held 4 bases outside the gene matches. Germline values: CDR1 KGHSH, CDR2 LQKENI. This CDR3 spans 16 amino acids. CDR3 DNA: TGTGCCAGCTCACCACCGTCACTAGCGGGACCCTACGAGCAGTACTTC. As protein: CASSPPSLAGPYEQYF.

The CDR3 region has the DNA TGTGCCTGGAGTCTCGAGACAGGGGTGGCCGCCGGGGAGCTGTTTTTT. It is translated as CAWSLETGVAAGELFF. This rearrangement joins TRBV30 to TRBJ2-2; 8 bases fit TRBD1. V was clipped by 2 bases and J by 6 bases; unmatched bases: 11. CDR1 and CDR2 from the germline V gene are GTSNPN and SVGIG (reference sequence). This CDR3 region has 16 residues.

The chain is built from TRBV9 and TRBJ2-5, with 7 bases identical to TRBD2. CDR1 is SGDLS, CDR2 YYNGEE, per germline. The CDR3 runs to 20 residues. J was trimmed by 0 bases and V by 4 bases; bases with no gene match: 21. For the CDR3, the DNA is TGTGCCAGCAGCCCCCGTGCGATACTAGCGACCTCAGCCTACCAAGAGACCCAGTACTTC. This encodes CASSPRAILATSAYQETQYF.

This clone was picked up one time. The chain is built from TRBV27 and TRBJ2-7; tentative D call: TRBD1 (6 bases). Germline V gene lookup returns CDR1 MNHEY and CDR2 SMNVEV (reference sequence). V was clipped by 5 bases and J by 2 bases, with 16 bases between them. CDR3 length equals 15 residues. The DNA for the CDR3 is TGTGCCAGCAGTCCGAGACAGGTAGGGGCCTACGAGCAGTACTTC. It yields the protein CASSPRQVGAYEQYF.

The CDR3 DNA reads TGCGCCAGCAATCGGCGGGACGGATGGGATGAGCAGTTCTTC. Its protein product is CASNRRDGWDEQFF. This chain joins TRBV5-1 and TRBJ2-1; D might be TRBD2 (6 bases). Germline assignment: CDR1 SGHRS and CDR2 YFSETQ. This CDR3 spans 14 amino acids. V was shortened by 6 bases and J by 8 bases, with 18 bases between the two germline ends.

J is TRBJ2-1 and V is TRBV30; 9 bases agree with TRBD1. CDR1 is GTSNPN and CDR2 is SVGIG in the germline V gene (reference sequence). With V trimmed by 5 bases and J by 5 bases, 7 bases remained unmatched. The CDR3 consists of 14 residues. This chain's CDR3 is CAWDAGTGNNEQFF. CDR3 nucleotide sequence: TGTGCCTGGGACGCCGGGACAGGGAACAATGAGCAGTTCTTC. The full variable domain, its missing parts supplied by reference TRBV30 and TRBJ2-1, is SQTIHQWPATLVQPVGSPLSLECTVEGTSNPNLYWYRQAAGRGLQLLFYSVGIGQISSEVPQNLSASRPQDRQFILSSKKLLLSDSGFYLCAWDAGTGNNEQFFGPGTRLTVL.